This T cell receptor (beta chain) was captured in a study of shared clonotypes between healthy human individuals. Trimming removed 1 base at V and 7 bases at J, with 2 bases between. This CDR3 has 11 residues. Germline V gene lookup returns CDR1 SGHAT and CDR2 FQNNGV. Naive CD8 cells lacked CD45RO and underwent positive selection for CCR7, leaving out terminally differentiated effector memory CD45RA+ cells. Repertoires were generated with immunoSEQ multiplex PCR, while TCRdb's copy carries only in-frame clones and drops some. The sample yields under 2,000,000 clones, over 85% seen once. About this clone itself: The sample has other DNA sequences that encode this CDR3 too.

This chain joins TRBV11-2 and TRBJ2-1; D call uncertain. The sequence was collected from a man in his late teens or twenties in good health. Sequenced material: naive CD8+ T cells sorted from blood. CDR3 nucleotides: TGTGCCAGCAGCTTAGGAAATGAGCAGTTCTTC. Translated, it gives CASSLGNEQFF.